These T cell receptor beta chains were read from a single sample in a study of blood T cell repertoires in COVID-19. Clones were sequenced by immunoSEQ multiplex PCR, and TCRdb holds only the in-frame ones, with some missing. Found here are 200,000 to 250,000 clones, 70% to 85% of them singletons; the top ten hold 3% to 3.5%. Sequencing used PBMCs or T cells enriched from blood (not recorded which). Every receptor here comes from a woman in her sixties who had recovered from COVID-19. Both conserved end residues are part of each CDR3. The D gene is left open where the match is weak. The size of a clone is reported for some rows only, either as once, few or many, or as a class for expanded clones.

clone size,J gene,D gene,V gene,CDR3 DNA,CDR3 protein
.,TRBJ2-1,.,TRBV5-1,TGCGCCAGCAGCTTGGGGCGACTTGGCGGAGGGCCGGGGGAGCAGTTCTTC,CASSLGRLGGGPGEQFF
.,TRBJ2-5,.,TRBV10-3,TGTGCCATCAGTGAAACAGGGTTTAGGGAGACCCAGTACTTC,CAISETGFRETQYF
.,TRBJ2-3,.,TRBV4-3,TGCGCCAGCAGCCAAGATATAGCGACCAGCACAGATACGCAGTATTTT,CASSQDIATSTDTQYF
once,TRBJ2-1,TRBD2,TRBV5-6,TGTGCCAGCAGCTCCTTAGCGGGCTCCTACAATGAGCAGTTCTTC,CASSSLAGSYNEQFF
.,TRBJ1-5,.,TRBV4-1,TGCGCCAGCAGCCAAGGAGGAGGGAATAGCAATCAGCCCCAGCATTTT,CASSQGGGNSNQPQHF
.,TRBJ2-5,TRBD2,TRBV9,TGTGCCAGCAGCCCGCGACTAGCGGGGGGGCGTGAGACCCAGTACTTC,CASSPRLAGGRETQYF
.,TRBJ1-1,TRBD1,TRBV18,TGTGCCAGCTCACCACGTCAGGGGGCATGGGGCACTGAAGCTTTCTTT,CASSPRQGAWGTEAFF
.,TRBJ2-1,TRBD2,TRBV5-5,TGTGCCAGCAGCCCCCGGACTAGCGGGAGCTCCTACAATGAGCAGTTCTTC,CASSPRTSGSSYNEQFF
.,TRBJ2-3,TRBD2,TRBV5-1,TGCGCCAGCAGCTTGAACCTAGCGGGGGGAAGCACAGATACGCAGTATTTT,CASSLNLAGGSTDTQYF
.,TRBJ1-2,.,TRBV15,TGTGCCACCAGCAGAGATGCAGGGGAAAACTATGGCTACACCTTC,CATSRDAGENYGYTF
once,TRBJ1-1,.,TRBV10-3,TGTGCCATCAGTGACGGGACACCTGAAGCTTTCTTT,CAISDGTPEAFF
.,TRBJ2-1,.,TRBV4-1,TGCGCCAGCAGCCAAGAGAGGTCGCGGGGACCAGACAATGAGCAGTTCTTC,CASSQERSRGPDNEQFF
.,TRBJ2-6,.,TRBV27,TGTGCCAGCAGTCCGACCCTCGACAGCTCTGGGGCCAACGTCCTGACTTTC,CASSPTLDSSGANVLTF
.,TRBJ1-2,.,TRBV25-1,TGTGCCAGCAGTGATTCACAGGCCTATGGCTACACCTTC,CASSDSQAYGYTF
.,TRBJ1-2,.,TRBV6-1,TGTGCCAGCAGTGAAGCCGTTCCACAGTTCATCTATGGCTACACCTTC,CASSEAVPQFIYGYTF
.,TRBJ1-5,TRBD1,TRBV19,TGTGCCAGTAGTGCATCACCGGGGACAGGGTTCCAGCCCCAGCATTTT,CASSASPGTGFQPQHF
.,TRBJ1-3,.,TRBV7-2,TGTGCCAGCAGCTTTTCAAGAGCCTCCGGAAACACCATATATTTT,CASSFSRASGNTIYF
.,TRBJ1-2,TRBD1,TRBV4-2,TGTGCCAGCAGCCAAGCAGACAGGGGTGTTCCTTGGGAGGGTGGCTACACCTTC,CASSQADRGVPWEGGYTF
.,TRBJ1-5,TRBD1,TRBV19,TGTGCCAGTAGTATCGGGACAGCCGGCAATCAGCCCCAGCATTTT,CASSIGTAGNQPQHF
.,TRBJ1-5,.,TRBV12-3/TRBV12-4,TGTGCCAGCAGCTTAACACAGGGTCAGCCCCAGCATTTT,CASSLTQGQPQHF
.,TRBJ1-2,.,TRBV9,TGTGCCAGTTACGGGGGTTACTATGGCTACACCTTC,CASYGGYYGYTF
.,TRBJ2-5,.,TRBV7-3,TGTGCCAGCAGCTTAAGGAGGGGCGAGACCCAGTACTTC,CASSLRRGETQYF
once,TRBJ1-2,.,TRBV3-1/TRBV3-2,TGTGCCAGCAGCCAAATGGTCGTGGGGGGGAACTATGGCTACACCTTC,CASSQMVVGGNYGYTF
few,TRBJ2-2,TRBD2,TRBV18,TGTGCCAGCTCACTCGGACTAGCGGGAGAGGGGACCGGGGAGCTGTTTTTT,CASSLGLAGEGTGELFF
.,TRBJ2-7,TRBD2,TRBV5-1,TGCGCCAGCAGCTCCGGGACTAGCGGGAGGAGGGGCGAGCAGTACTTC,CASSSGTSGRRGEQYF
.,TRBJ1-6,.,TRBV4-1,TGCGCCAGCAGCCAAGATCGAAACGCGCCACCCCTCCACTTT,CASSQDRNAPPLHF
.,TRBJ2-2,TRBD2,TRBV24-1,TGTGCCAGCGGGGGGTATACCGGGGAGCTGTTTTTT,CASGGYTGELFF
.,TRBJ2-3,.,TRBV4-2,TGTGCCAGCAGCCAAGAAGCCCAACAGGTTGATACGCAGTATTTT,CASSQEAQQVDTQYF
.,TRBJ1-3,.,TRBV18,TGTGCCAGCTCACCGGGGGGGACTGGAAACACCATATATTTT,CASSPGGTGNTIYF
.,TRBJ2-1,.,TRBV19,TGTGCCAGTAGGGCCAAATACAATGAGCAGTTCTTC,CASRAKYNEQFF
.,TRBJ1-2,TRBD1,TRBV20-1,TGCAGTGCTAGTCGGTGGGACAGGGGACCTAACCCTGGCTACACCTTC,CSASRWDRGPNPGYTF
.,TRBJ1-5,TRBD1,TRBV19,TGTGCCAGTAGTTTCGGACAGGGGGCTGGGAGGCCCCAGCATTTT,CASSFGQGAGRPQHF
.,TRBJ2-1,.,TRBV28,TGTGCCAGCAGTTACCCCGGGGAGCAGTTCTTC,CASSYPGEQFF
.,TRBJ2-7,TRBD1,TRBV25-1,TGTGCCAGCAGCCAGGTGGCAGGGGGTGGAGAGCAGTACTTC,CASSQVAGGGEQYF
.,TRBJ2-3,.,TRBV19,TGTGCCAGTAGTTTCCAGGGCAGCACAGATACGCAGTATTTT,CASSFQGSTDTQYF
.,TRBJ1-1,.,TRBV18,TGTGCCAGCTCACAGGGGTCGGACACTGAAGCTTTCTTT,CASSQGSDTEAFF
once,TRBJ2-5,TRBD1,TRBV5-4,TGTGCCAGCAGGGACCCGGACAGGGCCGAGACCCAGTACTTC,CASRDPDRAETQYF
once,TRBJ2-1,TRBD2,TRBV6-2/TRBV6-3,TGTGCCAGCAGTTACCCGGGACTAGCGATCTACAATGAGCAGTTCTTC,CASSYPGLAIYNEQFF
.,TRBJ2-1,TRBD2,TRBV7-2,TGTGCCAGCAGCGTCGCTAGCGGGGGGGCCAGAAATGAGCAGTTCTTC,CASSVASGGARNEQFF
.,TRBJ2-7,TRBD2,TRBV7-9,TGTGCCAGCAGCTTAGGGGGACTAGCGGGTGAGCAGTACTTC,CASSLGGLAGEQYF
.,TRBJ2-1,.,TRBV13,TGTGCCAGCAGCTTAAGTAGGGAGACTATCCCCTCTAGGTATGAGCAGTTCTTC,CASSLSRETIPSRYEQFF
.,TRBJ2-1,TRBD2,TRBV10-1,TGCGCCAGCAGTGACCCCCTTAGCGGGAGCCGGGGTGAGCAGTTCTTC,CASSDPLSGSRGEQFF
.,TRBJ2-3,.,TRBV6-5,TGTGCCAGCAGTTATATCGGTAGCACAGATACGCAGTATTTT,CASSYIGSTDTQYF
.,TRBJ2-2,.,TRBV7-6,TGTGCCAGCAGCTCGAGGGGGACCACCGGGGAGCTGTTTTTT,CASSSRGTTGELFF
once,TRBJ2-7,TRBD2,TRBV5-1,TGCGCCAGCAGTTTGGTAGGTCTAGCGGGAGAGTACGAGCAGTACTTC,CASSLVGLAGEYEQYF
.,TRBJ1-5,.,TRBV12-5,TGTGCTAGTGGTGGACCGGGGTCCGATCTCAATCAGCCCCAGCATTTT,CASGGPGSDLNQPQHF
.,TRBJ2-3,TRBD2,TRBV12-3/TRBV12-4,TGTGCCAGCAGTTTAATGGCGGGAGAAACGCAGTATTTT,CASSLMAGETQYF
few,TRBJ2-2,TRBD1,TRBV10-3,TGTGCCATCAGCGAGTATTACAGGGGTGGAGAGGCGAACACCGGGGAGCTGTTTTTT,CAISEYYRGGEANTGELFF
few,TRBJ1-6,TRBD1,TRBV3-1/TRBV3-2,TGTGCCAGCAGCCAAACTGGGGACAGGGTCTATGGTTCACCCCTCCACTTT,CASSQTGDRVYGSPLHF
.,TRBJ1-2,TRBD1,TRBV19,TGTGCCAGTAGTATAAGGAGGACAGGGGGGTATGGCTACACCTTC,CASSIRRTGGYGYTF
few,TRBJ2-1,.,TRBV11-3,TGTGCCAGCAGCTTAGAGGCGGCGGGTTTGCCCTACAATGAGCAGTTCTTC,CASSLEAAGLPYNEQFF
few,TRBJ2-2,TRBD2,TRBV5-1,TGCGCCAGCAGCTTGGGGCTAGCGGTTGGGGAGCTGTTTTTT,CASSLGLAVGELFF
.,TRBJ2-2,.,TRBV14,TGTGCCAGCAGCCCCCCTATGCGGGGAGGAATCACCGGGGAGCTGTTTTTT,CASSPPMRGGITGELFF
.,TRBJ2-4,.,TRBV19,TGTGCCAGTAGTATTGCAGGTACCGCCAAAAACATTCAGTACTTC,CASSIAGTAKNIQYF
.,TRBJ2-7,TRBD1,TRBV18,TGTGCCAGCTCACCACCACAGGGGGCCGTCTACGAGCAGTACTTC,CASSPPQGAVYEQYF
few,TRBJ2-7,TRBD2,TRBV5-1,TGCGCCAGCAAGTCACTAGCGGCCTCCTACGAGCAGTACTTC,CASKSLAASYEQYF
.,TRBJ2-4,.,TRBV11-2,TGTGCCAGCAGCTTCGTTTTGGCAGGTCCAAACATTCAGTACTTC,CASSFVLAGPNIQYF
.,TRBJ1-1,.,TRBV10-3,TGTGCCACACAAATGAACACTGAAGCTTTCTTT,CATQMNTEAFF